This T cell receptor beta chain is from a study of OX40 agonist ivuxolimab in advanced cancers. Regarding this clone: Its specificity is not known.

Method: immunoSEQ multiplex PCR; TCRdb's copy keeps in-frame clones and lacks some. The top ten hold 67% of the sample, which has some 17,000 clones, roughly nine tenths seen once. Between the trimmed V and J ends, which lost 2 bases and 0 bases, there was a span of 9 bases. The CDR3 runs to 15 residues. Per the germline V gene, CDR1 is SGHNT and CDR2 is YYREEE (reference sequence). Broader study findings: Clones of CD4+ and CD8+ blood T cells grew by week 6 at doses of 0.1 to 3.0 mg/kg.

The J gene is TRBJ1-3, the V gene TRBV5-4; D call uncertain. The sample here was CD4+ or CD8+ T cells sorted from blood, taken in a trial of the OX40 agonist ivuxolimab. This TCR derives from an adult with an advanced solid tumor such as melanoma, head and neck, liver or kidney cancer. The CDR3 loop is CASSFRGSSGNTIYF. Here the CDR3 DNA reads TGTGCCAGCAGCTTTCGCGGGAGCTCTGGAAACACCATATATTTT.